This note documents a single TCR beta chain sequence. There is no known antigen for this receptor. No much larger clone exists at a distance of one base, and base qualities are not known. Compared with germline, V lacks 2 bases and J lacks 0 bases; bases without a gene match: 2. CDR1 is given as SGHNT and CDR2 as YYREEE, both from the germline V gene (reference sequence). Spanning cysteine to phenylalanine, the CDR3 consists of 15 amino acids. CDR3 DNA is the only sequence kept; it has 45 bases, read in frame from the first base. TCRbeta CDR3 regions were amplified from genomic DNA by means of the immunoSEQ Assay, a bias-controlled multiplex PCR. The authors processed their data as follows. Within the assay, amplification of reference gene primers was used to estimate how many nucleated cells each sample contained. Sequence reads were collapsed and filtered to measure the absolute abundance of every unique TCRbeta CDR3 rearrangement. Productive Simpson clonality was computed per sample as the square root of Simpson's diversity index over productive rearrangements. Imported from immuneACCESS, the table was reduced by TCRdb to in-frame sequences with V and J called. These copies leave out some clones; in studies compared against another copy, an unresolved V gene accounts for under half, and the cause of the remainder is not known. The V and J calls and clone size come from that table; D and trimming were worked out from the DNA. The sample records a few hundred thousand clones, around four fifths of which are singletons. About 4% of the sample lies in the top ten.

The data are from a study of blood T cell repertoires in COVID-19 (dated by TCRdb to about 2020). For the wider study: The collaborator samples originated in the United States, Italy and Spain and spanned the acute and convalescent phases of COVID-19. Nearly every sample came with metadata listing a de-identified subject ID, COVID-19 status, age in years and sex. The material from the prospective study consisted of cDNA or gDNA derived from T cells, B-cell-depleted T cells, or PBMCs. Where available, HLA class I and class II types were obtained from metadata supplied by the sample provider rather than from assay-based typing. The dataset comprised deeply sampled blood TCRbeta repertoires from subjects exposed to, actively infected with, or recovered from COVID-19. The samples were drawn from two sources: the first 160 participants of the ongoing ImmuneRACE study, and 1,200 or so subjects contributed by 6 global collaborators. The repertoires were released in a freely available public database intended as a resource for research on the immune response to SARS-CoV-2. Here is what the overall study found, with its caveats: The amount of clinical and demographic metadata varied by source and participant and was provided uncurated.

Each collaborating institution followed its own protocols to collect whole blood in K2EDTA tubes. For TCRbeta analysis, collaborators shipped samples in one of three forms: frozen whole blood, isolated PBMCs, or DNA extracted from either of those sample types. This sequence was found in a woman between 50 and 59 years old with active or convalescent COVID-19. In this chain, TRBV5-4 is recombined with TRBJ2-7, and TRBD2 matches 10 of the central bases. The sample taken for sequencing was peripheral blood. The nucleotide sequence reads as follows: TGTGCCAGCAGCTTACTAGCGGGATCCTCCTACGAGCAGTACTTC. Translated, this is CASSLLAGSSYEQYF.